The rows below give T cell receptor beta chains drawn from one sample of a study of patients and donors after allogeneic stem cell transplantation. In TCRdb, the RT-PCR reads were re-called with MiXCR into one record per CDR3 protein. The data show around 150,000 distinct CDR3 sequences, with around 28% seen just once and 3.2% held by the top ten. Sequencing used blood, either unsorted or a sorted T cell fraction (not recorded which). Source of these receptors: a human donor who was either an allogeneic HSCT recipient or a stem cell or donor lymphocyte infusion donor (not recorded which). It is not recorded whose cells these are; they may come from a transplant donor. CDR3s leave out the opening cysteine and the closing phenylalanine or tryptophan. Clone size, where shown, is once, few, many, or a class for clones that have expanded.

size: few; V: TRBV3-1; J: TRBJ2-7; CDR3: ASSQDLAYEQY
size: NA; V: TRBV27; J: TRBJ1-5; CDR3: ASSPRLDNQPQH
size: many; V: TRBV4-2; J: TRBJ1-2; CDR3: ASSRLITGGGGYT
size: NA; V: TRBV10-3; J: TRBJ2-1; CDR3: AISGPYNEQF
size: NA; V: TRBV29-1; J: TRBJ2-7; CDR3: SGGEGGAYEQY
size: NA; V: TRBV28; J: TRBJ1-2; CDR3: ASSYRQGLFYGYT
size: NA; V: TRBV7-9; J: TRBJ2-7; CDR3: ASSRALVPYEQY
size: NA; V: TRBV10-3; J: TRBJ2-2; CDR3: AISGTSGELF
size: NA; V: TRBV27; J: TRBJ1-5; CDR3: ASSLNSGVIAGNQPQH
size: NA; V: TRBV20-1; J: TRBJ1-5; CDR3: SAKTGGGNQPQH
size: few; V: TRBV7-7; J: TRBJ2-5; CDR3: ASSLDLTKTQY
size: NA; V: TRBV20-1; J: TRBJ2-1; CDR3: SALTGPTQQF
size: few; V: TRBV20-1; J: TRBJ1-5; CDR3: SARPDYSNQPQH
size: NA; V: TRBV7-8; J: TRBJ2-5; CDR3: ASSESRDIFGETQY
size: few; V: TRBV5-5; J: TRBJ2-7; CDR3: ASSLTGAEQY
size: NA; V: TRBV6-5; J: TRBJ1-1; CDR3: ASKTVVNTEAF
size: many; V: TRBV10-3; J: TRBJ1-5; CDR3: AISEGERDNQPQH
size: NA; V: TRBV20-1; J: TRBJ1-2; CDR3: SARGQDYYGYT
size: few; V: TRBV7-8; J: TRBJ1-3; CDR3: ASSLGAVFSGNTIY
size: NA; V: TRBV25-1; J: TRBJ1-2; CDR3: ASIGDRRYGYT
size: many; V: TRBV10-3; J: TRBJ1-1; CDR3: AISTGVRTEAF
size: many; V: TRBV6-2/TRBV6-3; J: TRBJ1-2; CDR3: ASSVGRTSGYT
size: NA; V: TRBV24-1; J: TRBJ2-2; CDR3: ATSDFGGQQGGTGELF
size: NA; V: TRBV27; J: TRBJ1-6; CDR3: ASSFGFRHSPLH
size: few; V: TRBV18; J: TRBJ2-3; CDR3: ASSPTPPLDTQY